Presented here are 17 T cell receptor beta chains from one specimen sequenced in a study of cytomegalovirus exposure and HLA in healthy donors. PCR used 60 Vbeta primers and 13 Jbeta primers. Data came from immunoSEQ multiplex PCR; TCRdb stores just in-frame clones and leaves some out. This sample's clone table lists over 65,000 clones. The specimen was PBMCs. Every receptor here comes from a man younger than 40 in good health and CMV-seronegative.

The V and J genes are TRBV19 and TRBJ2-7; TRBD1 agrees at 7 bases. V trimming: 5 bases; J trimming: 1 base; junction bases outside the gene matches: 5. CDR1 is LNHDA and CDR2 is SQIVND in the germline V gene (reference sequence). The CDR3 spans 14 residues. The CDR3 nucleotides are TGTGCCAGTAGTTCCCCGGGACAGTCCTACGAGCAGTACTTC. Its translation: CASSSPGQSYEQYF.

J is TRBJ2-1 and V is TRBV6-5; 8 positions agree with TRBD1. Germline V gene sequence: CDR1 MNHEY, CDR2 SVGAGI. V was pared by 7 bases and J by 0 bases, with 5 bases of the junction left unmatched. The CDR3 totals 15 residues. CDR3 DNA: TGTGCCAGCAACCCGGACAGGGCCTCCTACAATGAGCAGTTCTTC. Protein sequence: CASNPDRASYNEQFF.

The CDR3 reads CASSLHTDSGNTIYF. The CDR3 DNA is TGCGCCAGCAGCTTGCACACAGACTCTGGAAACACCATATATTTT. The chain has TRBV5-1 and TRBJ1-3; D unclear. Germline CDR1 reads SGHRS; CDR2 reads YFSETQ. The CDR3 loop spans 15 amino acids. V was cut by 1 base and J by 0 bases, with 8 bases left in between.

This chain connects TRBV6-6 to TRBJ2-1; 8 positions match TRBD1. This CDR3 region has 13 residues. CDR1 and CDR2 from the germline V gene are MNHNY and SVGAGI (reference sequence). V trimming: 5 bases; J trimming: 5 bases; junction bases outside the gene matches: 2. CDR3 region: CASSGQGNNEQFF. For the CDR3, the DNA is TGTGCCAGCAGTGGACAGGGTAACAATGAGCAGTTCTTC.

The genes are TRBV11-3 and TRBJ1-5, with 10 positions matching TRBD1. Trimming cost V 4 bases and J 2 bases; bases outside gene matches: 8. This CDR3 region has 17 residues. Per the germline V gene, CDR1 is SGHNT and CDR2 is YENEEA. DNA of the CDR3: TGTGCCAGCAGCTCCGAATGGACAGGGGGTCGCAATCAGCCCCAGCATTTT. This encodes CASSSEWTGGRNQPQHF.

The rearrangement links TRBV30 to TRBJ2-1, with unresolved D. The V gene lost 1 base and the J gene lost 3 bases, with 4 bases spanning the gap. Germline CDR1 GTSNPN, CDR2 SVGIG (reference sequence). The CDR3 length is 12 residues. DNA for the CDR3: TGTGCCTGGAGTGCCAACTACAATGAGCAGTTCTTC. Protein: CAWSANYNEQFF. Full variable domain (rest looked up from reference TRBV30 and TRBJ2-1): SQTIHQWPATLVQPVGSPLSLECTVEGTSNPNLYWYRQAAGRGLQLLFYSVGIGQISSEVPQNLSASRPQDRQFILSSKKLLLSDSGFYLCAWSANYNEQFFGPGTRLTVL.

J is TRBJ2-5 and V is TRBV5-6, with D possibly TRBD2 on 7 matching bases. Germline CDR1 reads SGHDT; CDR2 reads YYEEEE. The V end lost 4 bases, the J end lost 5 bases, and 21 bases lay between the germline ends. The CDR3 has 16 amino acids. The CDR3 loop reads CASSPALRRGGETQYF. CDR3 nucleotides: TGTGCCAGCAGCCCCGCCCTCCGTAGGGGGGGGGAGACCCAGTACTTC. Looking up the rest from reference TRBV5-6 and TRBJ2-5 gives the full variable domain: DAGVTQSPTHLIKTRGQQVTLRCSPKSGHDTVSWYQQALGQGPQFIFQYYEEEERQRGNFPDRFSGHQFPNYSSELNVNALLLGDSALYLCASSPALRRGGETQYFGPGTRLLVL.

The chain employs TRBV5-4 and TRBJ2-5; tentative D call: TRBD2 (5 bases). The germline V and J ends were trimmed by 1 base and 2 bases, with 6 bases remaining between them. The CDR3 covers 13 residues. CDR1 is SGHNT and CDR2 is YYREEE in the germline V gene (reference sequence). The CDR3 protein is CASSLRGQETQYF. In nucleotides, the CDR3 is TGTGCCAGCAGCTTGAGAGGGCAAGAGACCCAGTACTTC.

The rearrangement uses TRBV6-1 and TRBJ2-3; 7 positions agree with TRBD1. The length of the CDR3 is 16 residues. Losses at the gene ends were 0 bases for V and 3 bases for J; bases not matched to a gene: 6. From germline, CDR1 is MNHNS and CDR2 SASEGT. CDR3: CASSEANRGWTDTQYF. The CDR3 DNA is TGTGCCAGCAGTGAAGCAAACAGGGGTTGGACAGATACGCAGTATTTT.

The chain employs TRBV9 and TRBJ1-1, with D uncertain. The germline V gene encodes CDR1 SGDLS and CDR2 YYNGEE. The CDR3 covers 16 residues. Trimming shortened V by 4 bases and J by 5 bases, and 21 bases separated the two germline ends. In DNA, the CDR3 is TGTGCCAGCAGCCCCAGAGGGTCGGAACAAACAACTGAAGCTTTCTTT. Protein: CASSPRGSEQTTEAFF.

This chain connects TRBV27 to TRBJ2-3; a weak D match, TRBD2 (6 bases). This CDR3 has 17 amino acids. V was clipped by 5 bases and J by 1 base, with 19 bases between them. Germline CDR1 and CDR2: MNHEY and SMNVEV (reference sequence). For the CDR3, the DNA is TGTGCCAGCAGTACTCGGGACTTCCTAGGAGGCACAGATACGCAGTATTTT. Translated: CASSTRDFLGGTDTQYF.

The rearrangement joins TRBV7-3 to TRBJ2-3; 10 bases map to TRBD2. Germline CDR1 and CDR2: SGHTA and FQGTGA. This CDR3 spans 18 amino acids. The junction had 14 bases not matched to a gene; V was cut back by 4 bases and J by 4 bases. Here the CDR3 DNA reads TGTGCCAGCAGCTGTCCCTTAGGGAGCGGGAGGGAATCAGATACGCAGTATTTT. It translates to CASSCPLGSGRESDTQYF. The variable domain in full, completed from reference TRBV7-3 and TRBJ2-3, reads GAGVSQTPSNKVTEKGKYVELRCDPISGHTALYWYRQSLGQGPEFLIYFQGTGAADDSGLPNDRFFAVRPEGSVSTLKIQRTERGDSAVYLCASSCPLGSGRESDTQYFGPGTRLTVL.

The rearrangement links TRBV7-8 to TRBJ1-5; D uncertain. Trimming cost V 2 bases and J 4 bases, with 6 bases left between them. This CDR3 has 13 residues. CDR1 SGHVS and CDR2 FQNEAQ come from the germline V gene. CDR3 DNA: TGTGCCAGCAGCTTAATAGCGAATCAGCCCCAGCATTTT. It codes for CASSLIANQPQHF.

The CDR3 DNA is TGTGCCAGCAGTACAGGCGCTGAAGCTTTCTTT. Protein: CASSTGAEAFF. The rearrangement joins TRBV6-5 to TRBJ1-1; D perhaps matches TRBD1 (5 bases). V shed 5 bases and J shed 6 bases, with 7 bases lying between them. Looked up from germline, CDR1 is MNHEY and CDR2 is SVGAGI. This CDR3 comprises 11 residues.

This rearrangement joins TRBV7-6 to TRBJ2-3; 14 bases are shared with TRBD2. The germline CDR1 and CDR2 sequences are SGHVS and FNYEAQ. V dropped 6 bases and J dropped 4; count of bases not matched to a gene: 3. This CDR3 is built from 15 residues. The CDR3 nucleotides are TGTGCCAGCAGGGGGACTAGCGGGGGCCCAGATACGCAGTATTTT. As protein: CASRGTSGGPDTQYF.

J is TRBJ2-7 and V is TRBV7-2; 10 positions agree with TRBD2. V dropped 5 bases and J dropped 2; count of bases not matched to a gene: 6. The CDR3 loop spans 15 amino acids. Germline assignment: CDR1 SGHTA and CDR2 FQGNSA. The CDR3 sequence is CASSPGTSVAYEQYF. DNA of the CDR3: TGTGCCAGCAGCCCCGGGACTAGCGTCGCCTACGAGCAGTACTTC. Filled out from reference TRBV7-2 and TRBJ2-7, the complete variable domain reads GAGVSQSPSNKVTEKGKDVELRCDPISGHTALYWYRQSLGQGLEFLIYFQGNSAPDKSGLPSDRFSAERTGGSVSTLTIQRTQQEDSAVYLCASSPGTSVAYEQYFGPGTRLTVT.

The V gene is TRBV7-6, the J gene TRBJ2-7; 10 positions match TRBD1. With 3 bases clipped from V and 4 bases from J, the junction kept 6 bases outside the gene matches. This CDR3 is 15 amino acids long. CDR1 and CDR2 from the germline V gene are SGHVS and FNYEAQ. The CDR3 region has the DNA TGTGCCAGCAGCTTGGGACAGGGGATCAGGTACGAGCAGTACTTC. Translated: CASSLGQGIRYEQYF.